The clone carrying this TCR beta chain was observed a single time. The sample is drawn from a study of blood T cell repertoires in COVID-19. For the study at large: Donors in the United States, Italy and Spain gave samples during acute or convalescent COVID-19. T cells, B-cell-depleted T cells, or PBMCs supplied cDNA or gDNA.

Authors' methods: Estimated nucleated cell counts came from reference gene primer amplification. Data came from immunoSEQ multiplex PCR; TCRdb stores just in-frame clones and leaves some out. V and J calls plus clone size are reproduced from that table; the DNA served to infer D and trimming. This table has about 230,000 clones, roughly 85% appearing once. The germline V gene encodes CDR1 KGHSH and CDR2 LQKENI. This CDR3 has 18 amino acids. V was clipped by 2 bases and J by 0 bases, with 14 bases between them. The sequence was obtained from a woman aged 70 to 79 with active or convalescent COVID-19. The rearrangement uses TRBV18 and TRBJ2-6; D may be TRBD1 (6 bases). The sample consisted of peripheral blood. Written as DNA, the CDR3 is TGTGCCAGCTCACCATTTACAGGGTTTGCCTCTGGGGCCAACGTCCTGACTTTC. Translated: CASSPFTGFASGANVLTF.